A selection of T cell receptor beta chains follows, all from one sample in a study of blood T cell repertoires in COVID-19. Sequencing was performed with immunoSEQ multiplex PCR; in TCRdb, only in-frame clones are kept and a portion is missing. This table has over 150,000 clones, roughly four fifths appearing once. Sequenced: peripheral blood. The receptors were sampled from a human donor with acute or convalescent COVID-19. The donor label of this sample is uncertain. The CDR3 runs from the conserved cysteine through the conserved F or W. The D gene is left open where the match is weak. Where a row states a size, it is once, few, many or the class of an expanded clone; other rows omit it.

>TRBD1|TRBJ1-5|few|TRBV30
TGTGCCTGGAGTGTACTGAACAGGGGGGATCAGCCCCAGCATTTT
CAWSVLNRGDQPQHF
>NA|TRBJ1-4|NA|TRBV7-9
TGTGCCAGCAGCCCCTGGGGGGTTGGGGTCGCAGGGGAAAAACTGTTTTTT
CASSPWGVGVAGEKLFF
>TRBD2|TRBJ2-7|NA|TRBV11-2
TGTGCCAGCAGCAACGCAGCGGGAGGGCCCACGGCGCAGTACTTC
CASSNAAGGPTAQYF
>TRBD2|TRBJ2-5|once|TRBV6-1
TGTGCCAGCAGTGAAGGACGGGCTAGCGGGAGATTGAAGACCCAGTACTTC
CASSEGRASGRLKTQYF
>TRBD1|TRBJ2-7|NA|TRBV3-1/TRBV3-2
TGTGCCAGCACCCTGGGACAGCTCTCCTACGAGCAGTACTTC
CASTLGQLSYEQYF
>TRBD1|TRBJ1-4|NA|TRBV27
TGTGCCAGCAGTGACGGGACAGCCGGGGAAAAACTGTTTTTT
CASSDGTAGEKLFF
>TRBD1|TRBJ2-1|few|TRBV24-1
TGTGCCACCAGTGACCTCACAGGGGATGAGCAGTTCTTC
CATSDLTGDEQFF
>TRBD1|TRBJ1-5|NA|TRBV9
TGTGCCAGCAGCAGGGGACAGGGTATACAGCCCCAGCATTTT
CASSRGQGIQPQHF
>TRBD2|TRBJ2-3|NA|TRBV28
TGTGCCAGCAGTCCCGAGGGGAGCGGGAGGTCGGATACGCAGTATTTT
CASSPEGSGRSDTQYF
>TRBD2|TRBJ2-2|NA|TRBV5-4
TGTGCCAGCAGCTACCTAGCGGGAGTAAAGACCGGGGAGCTGTTTTTT
CASSYLAGVKTGELFF
>NA|TRBJ1-1|NA|TRBV19
TGTGCCAGTAGGGGGGCAGGCAGAGGGACTGAAGCTTTCTTT
CASRGAGRGTEAFF
>NA|TRBJ1-1|once|TRBV3-1/TRBV3-2
TGTGCCAGCAGCCAAGTAAGACAGATGAACACTGAAGCTTTCTTT
CASSQVRQMNTEAFF
>NA|TRBJ2-1|once|TRBV10-1
TGCGCCAGCAGTGAGTCCGGGAGTCTCAATGAGCAGTTCTTC
CASSESGSLNEQFF
>TRBD1|TRBJ2-7|few|TRBV5-6
TGTGCCAGCAGCTTGGCCGGGACAGGCCTAGGCGAGCAGTACTTC
CASSLAGTGLGEQYF
>TRBD2|TRBJ2-3|NA|TRBV6-1
TGTGCCAGCAGTGAAGCGAAGGGCGGGAGGCGCACAGATACGCAGTATTTT
CASSEAKGGRRTDTQYF
>NA|TRBJ1-1|NA|TRBV18
TGTGCCAGCTCACCAATCCCGGCGGACACTGAAGCTTTCTTT
CASSPIPADTEAFF
>NA|TRBJ2-5|NA|TRBV14
TGTGCCAGCAGCCAAAATTCTCAAGAGACCCAGTACTTC
CASSQNSQETQYF
>TRBD2|TRBJ2-1|NA|TRBV19
TGTGCCAGTAGAAAGCGGGAGCGGGGGGGTGAGCAGTTCTTC
CASRKRERGGEQFF
>NA|TRBJ2-6|once|TRBV5-8
TGTGCCAGCAGCTTAACAGGGTTCTCCTCTGGGGCCAACGTCCTGACTTTC
CASSLTGFSSGANVLTF
>NA|TRBJ2-7|NA|TRBV6-1
TGTGCCAGCAGTGAAGAGGGGCCCTACGAGCAGTACTTC
CASSEEGPYEQYF
>TRBD2|TRBJ2-5|NA|TRBV7-2
TGTGCCAGCAGCCGGGACTACCCTCAAGAGACCCAGTACTTC
CASSRDYPQETQYF
>NA|TRBJ1-5|once|TRBV2
TGTGCCAGCAGCCGACAGGATTATCAGCCCCAGCATTTT
CASSRQDYQPQHF
>TRBD1|TRBJ2-6|once|TRBV30
TGTGCCTGGAGTGCGGACAGGGGAATGGCCAACGTCCTGACTTTC
CAWSADRGMANVLTF
>NA|TRBJ2-4|NA|TRBV6-5
TGTGCCAGCAGCCAAAAGGGGCAGGATAGAGACATTCAGTACTTC
CASSQKGQDRDIQYF
>TRBD2|TRBJ2-3|NA|TRBV5-1
TGCGCCAGCAGCTCAAAGCGGGAGTGGGGGACAGATACGCAGTATTTT
CASSSKREWGTDTQYF
>TRBD2|TRBJ2-7|NA|TRBV7-9
TGTGCCAGCAGCTTATTTACGACTAGCGGGAGTCGGGACGAGCAGTACTTC
CASSLFTTSGSRDEQYF
>TRBD1|TRBJ2-1|NA|TRBV7-3
TGTGCCAGCAGCTCGAGGGGGCTCCGGGAGCAGTTCTTC
CASSSRGLREQFF
>NA|TRBJ1-1|NA|TRBV5-5
TGTGCCAGCAGCCCCGAGGATGGAGGGCGGGGGCGAACTGAAGCTTTCTTT
CASSPEDGGRGRTEAFF
>TRBD2|TRBJ2-1|NA|TRBV4-3
TGCGCCAGCAGCCAAGACCCAGCGGGAGGGTACAATGAGCAGTTCTTC
CASSQDPAGGYNEQFF
>TRBD2|TRBJ2-3|NA|TRBV19
TGTGCCAGTAGTATAGACGGACCGGGACTAGCGGGAGAAGATACGCAGTATTTT
CASSIDGPGLAGEDTQYF
>NA|TRBJ1-3|once|TRBV5-4
TGTGCCAGCAGCTTGGTCGGGGGCTCTGGAAACACCATATATTTT
CASSLVGGSGNTIYF